The clone carrying this T cell receptor (beta chain) occurred once. The data were taken from a study of blood T cell repertoires in COVID-19. Study in general: Some COVID-19 samples were acute and others convalescent; all came from the United States, Italy and Spain. PBMCs, B-cell-depleted T cells, or T cells provided the cDNA or gDNA that made up the material.

CDR3 length: 16 amino acids. After removal of 7 bases from V and 0 bases from J, the junction contained 6 bases not matched to a gene. Germline assignment: CDR1 MRHNA and CDR2 SNTAGT. Sequenced by immunoSEQ multiplex PCR; TCRdb stores in-frame clones only, minus some. The table shows fewer than 500,000 clones, with roughly 90% occurring only once. The age range of participants was 18 to 89 years, with residence in about 25 US areas. Donors were grouped by their self-reported clinical history. Sequenced input: PBMCs or T cells enriched from blood (not recorded which). The chain links TRBV6-4 to TRBJ2-7; 13 bases are a match to TRBD2. This TCR came from a young woman with acute COVID-19. This chain's CDR3 is CASKGTSGESSYEQYF. In DNA form, the CDR3 reads TGTGCCAGCAAGGGGACTAGCGGGGAGAGCTCCTACGAGCAGTACTTC.